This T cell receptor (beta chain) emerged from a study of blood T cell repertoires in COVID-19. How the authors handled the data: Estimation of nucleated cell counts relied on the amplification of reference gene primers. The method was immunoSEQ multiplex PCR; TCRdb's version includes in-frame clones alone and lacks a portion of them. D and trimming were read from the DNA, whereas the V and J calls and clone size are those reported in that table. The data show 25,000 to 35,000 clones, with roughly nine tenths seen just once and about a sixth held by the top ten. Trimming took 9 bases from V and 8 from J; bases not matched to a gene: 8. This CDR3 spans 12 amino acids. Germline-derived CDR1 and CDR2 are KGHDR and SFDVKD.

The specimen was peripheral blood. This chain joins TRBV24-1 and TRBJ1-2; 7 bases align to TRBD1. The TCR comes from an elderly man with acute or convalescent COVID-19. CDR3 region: CATWGTVSGYTF. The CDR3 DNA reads TGTGCCACCTGGGGGACAGTTTCGGGCTACACCTTC.